The rows below give T cell receptor beta chains drawn from one sample of a study of kidney transplant recipient with SARS-CoV-2 infection. From the reads, TCRdb called clonotypes with MiXCR, one entry per CDR3 protein. The sample yields 200,000 to 300,000 distinct CDR3 sequences, about 30% seen once. This material consisted of a blood sample, taken at baseline and on day 111 from a kidney transplant recipient. The receptors were sampled from a male patient aged 25-45 years who had COVID-19 and was a kidney transplant recipient. The T cells may come from the graft donor. The CDR3 runs from the conserved cysteine through the conserved F or W. D genes are given only for firm matches. Clone size is given for some rows only: seen once, a few or many times, or a class if the clone is expanded.

D gene: -; J gene: TRBJ1-6; clone size: many; V gene: TRBV6-5; CDR3 DNA: TGTGCCAGCAGGTTGGTGGGGGGCGGGGGATCACCCCTCCACTTT; CDR3 protein: CASRLVGGGGSPLHF
D gene: -; J gene: TRBJ2-1; clone size: many; V gene: TRBV10-3; CDR3 DNA: TGTGCCATCAGTGACACAAGGGCGACCTACAATGAGCAGTTCTTC; CDR3 protein: CAISDTRATYNEQFF
D gene: -; J gene: TRBJ1-2; clone size: many; V gene: TRBV6-5; CDR3 DNA: TGTGCCAGCAGTTTTTTAACGGAATGTAGAAAGACCTATGGCTACACCTTC; CDR3 protein: CASSFLTECRKTYGYTF
D gene: TRBD2; J gene: TRBJ2-7; clone size: many; V gene: TRBV20-1; CDR3 DNA: TGCAGTGCTCTGGGACTAGCGGGTAGCTACGAGCAGTACTTC; CDR3 protein: CSALGLAGSYEQYF
D gene: TRBD1; J gene: TRBJ1-2; clone size: many; V gene: TRBV4-2; CDR3 DNA: TGTGCCAGCAGCCAAGTAATCCGGGGGAGGGGGCAAGGCTACACCTTC; CDR3 protein: CASSQVIRGRGQGYTF
D gene: -; J gene: TRBJ1-2; clone size: many; V gene: TRBV6-5; CDR3 DNA: TGTGCCAGCAGTGCTTGTAGAGGTGGGAGAAAGACCTATGGCTACACCTTC; CDR3 protein: CASSACRGGRKTYGYTF
D gene: -; J gene: TRBJ1-2; clone size: many; V gene: TRBV7-4; CDR3 DNA: TGTGCCAGCAGCGAGATTTGTTCAGCTCGAAAGACCTATGGCTACACCTTC; CDR3 protein: CASSEICSARKTYGYTF
D gene: TRBD2; J gene: TRBJ2-6; clone size: -; V gene: TRBV20-1; CDR3 DNA: TGCAGTGCTAGTGTCCCCCGGGGGGACTCTGGGGCCAACGTCCTGACTTTC; CDR3 protein: CSASVPRGDSGANVLTF
D gene: -; J gene: TRBJ1-1; clone size: many; V gene: TRBV19; CDR3 DNA: TGTGCCAGTAGTATAGATTTAAGGGGGAACATGAACACTGAAGCTTTCTTT; CDR3 protein: CASSIDLRGNMNTEAFF
D gene: -; J gene: TRBJ2-1; clone size: many; V gene: TRBV4-3; CDR3 DNA: TGCGCCAGCAGCCATCACAATGAGCAGTTCTTC; CDR3 protein: CASSHHNEQFF
D gene: -; J gene: TRBJ1-2; clone size: many; V gene: TRBV12-3/TRBV12-4; CDR3 DNA: TGTGCCAGCACAAACGGCGTGGGGACCGGTGCTAAGGGCTACACCTTC; CDR3 protein: CASTNGVGTGAKGYTF
D gene: TRBD2; J gene: TRBJ2-7; clone size: many; V gene: TRBV20-1; CDR3 DNA: TGCAGTGCTAGAGCTCTAGCGGTGAACTACGAGCAGTACTTC; CDR3 protein: CSARALAVNYEQYF
D gene: -; J gene: TRBJ1-2; clone size: many; V gene: TRBV23-1; CDR3 DNA: TGCGCCAGCAGTGTCACGTTGCTACGCAGAAAGACCTATGGCTACACCTTC; CDR3 protein: CASSVTLLRRKTYGYTF
D gene: -; J gene: TRBJ1-2; clone size: few; V gene: TRBV10-1; CDR3 DNA: TGCGCCAGCAGTGTGGACCCAAGATCGCGAAAGACCTATGGCTACACCTTC; CDR3 protein: CASSVDPRSRKTYGYTF
D gene: -; J gene: TRBJ1-2; clone size: many; V gene: TRBV12-5; CDR3 DNA: TGTGCTAGTGGTGCGCATTCTTTGCAGGGAAAGACCTATGGCTACACCTTC; CDR3 protein: CASGAHSLQGKTYGYTF
D gene: -; J gene: TRBJ2-5; clone size: many; V gene: TRBV10-3; CDR3 DNA: TGTGCCATCAGTGCAACGACAGCCCAAGAGACCCAGTACTTC; CDR3 protein: CAISATTAQETQYF
D gene: TRBD1; J gene: TRBJ2-2; clone size: -; V gene: TRBV20-1; CDR3 DNA: TGCAGTGCTAGAACCGCGACAGGGCGCGCCACCGGGGAGCTGTTTTTT; CDR3 protein: CSARTATGRATGELFF
D gene: -; J gene: TRBJ1-2; clone size: many; V gene: TRBV7-6; CDR3 DNA: TGTGCCAGCAGCTTTTCTGAGCGCTATGGCTACACCTTC; CDR3 protein: CASSFSERYGYTF
D gene: TRBD1; J gene: TRBJ1-5; clone size: many; V gene: TRBV19; CDR3 DNA: TGTGCCAGCCGAGGACAGGCCCATAGCAATCAGCCCCAGCATTTT; CDR3 protein: CASRGQAHSNQPQHF
D gene: TRBD2; J gene: TRBJ2-1; clone size: -; V gene: TRBV11-2; CDR3 DNA: TGTGCCAGCAGCCCCGCCCTCGGCTTAGCGGGAGGGCCGGGTAATGAGCAGTTCTTC; CDR3 protein: CASSPALGLAGGPGNEQFF
D gene: TRBD1; J gene: TRBJ2-5; clone size: many; V gene: TRBV4-2; CDR3 DNA: TGTGCCAGCAGTCCCAGACAGGGGGCTTGGGAGACCCAGTACTTC; CDR3 protein: CASSPRQGAWETQYF
D gene: -; J gene: TRBJ1-2; clone size: many; V gene: TRBV6-6; CDR3 DNA: TGTGCCAGCAGTTCGCAGGCAGGGAACTATGGCTACACCTTC; CDR3 protein: CASSSQAGNYGYTF
D gene: -; J gene: TRBJ2-4; clone size: many; V gene: TRBV7-2; CDR3 DNA: TGTGCCAGCGGCACCTCAGGGAGCATTCAGTACTTC; CDR3 protein: CASGTSGSIQYF
D gene: -; J gene: TRBJ2-1; clone size: many; V gene: TRBV3-1; CDR3 DNA: TGTGCCAGCAGCCAAGACTCCATTTCCTACAATGAGCAGTTCTTC; CDR3 protein: CASSQDSISYNEQFF
D gene: -; J gene: TRBJ1-5; clone size: few; V gene: TRBV5-8; CDR3 DNA: TGTGCCAGCAGCTTGGAGTCAGGCCATAGCAATCAGCCCCAGCATTTT; CDR3 protein: CASSLESGHSNQPQHF
D gene: -; J gene: TRBJ1-5; clone size: many; V gene: TRBV2; CDR3 DNA: TGTGCCAGCAGTGAAGAGGGGGATCAGCCCCAGCATTTT; CDR3 protein: CASSEEGDQPQHF
D gene: -; J gene: TRBJ1-2; clone size: -; V gene: TRBV6-1; CDR3 DNA: TGTGCCAGCGGTCAACAGGGCTCTATGCGAAAGACCTATGGCTACACCTTC; CDR3 protein: CASGQQGSMRKTYGYTF
D gene: -; J gene: TRBJ1-2; clone size: many; V gene: TRBV25-1; CDR3 DNA: TGTGCCAGCAGTGAAAGCGCAGAACTGGGAAAGACCTATGGCTACACCTTC; CDR3 protein: CASSESAELGKTYGYTF
D gene: -; J gene: TRBJ1-2; clone size: many; V gene: TRBV5-4; CDR3 DNA: TGTGCCAGCAGAGAGGCCGTACCAGGAAAGACCTATGGCTACACCTTC; CDR3 protein: CASREAVPGKTYGYTF
D gene: -; J gene: TRBJ1-2; clone size: many; V gene: TRBV6-2/TRBV6-3; CDR3 DNA: TGTGCCAGCAGTTTGACTCACTGCATCGGAAAGACCTATGGCTACACCTTC; CDR3 protein: CASSLTHCIGKTYGYTF
D gene: -; J gene: TRBJ1-2; clone size: many; V gene: TRBV5-3; CDR3 DNA: TGTGCCAGACAATGGTCAGTGGTGAGAAAGACCTATGGCTACACCTTC; CDR3 protein: CARQWSVVRKTYGYTF
D gene: TRBD2; J gene: TRBJ2-7; clone size: many; V gene: TRBV28; CDR3 DNA: TGTGCCAGCAGTTTATCCAAAAGGGAACTAGCGGGGATCTCCTACGAGCAGTACTTC; CDR3 protein: CASSLSKRELAGISYEQYF
D gene: -; J gene: TRBJ2-2; clone size: many; V gene: TRBV6-5; CDR3 DNA: TGTGCCAGCAGTTACTCGGCCGGGGGAGTTAACACCGGGGAGCTGTTTTTT; CDR3 protein: CASSYSAGGVNTGELFF
D gene: -; J gene: TRBJ2-5; clone size: few; V gene: TRBV4-2; CDR3 DNA: TGTGCCAGCAGCCAAGACCTTCCACGAGCGGACCCCGGGGAGACCCAGTACTTC; CDR3 protein: CASSQDLPRADPGETQYF
D gene: -; J gene: TRBJ2-7; clone size: -; V gene: TRBV9; CDR3 DNA: TGTGCCAGCAGCGCAGGAGTCGGGGCGGACTACGAGCAGCACTTC; CDR3 protein: CASSAGVGADYEQHF
D gene: -; J gene: TRBJ1-2; clone size: many; V gene: TRBV5-6; CDR3 DNA: TGTGCCAGCATCAGGTACAATAGTCGAAAGACCTATGGCTACACCTTC; CDR3 protein: CASIRYNSRKTYGYTF
D gene: -; J gene: TRBJ2-7; clone size: many; V gene: TRBV6-1; CDR3 DNA: TGTGCCAGCAGCCGCCAGCGGGCCAGGAACGAGCAGTACTTC; CDR3 protein: CASSRQRARNEQYF
D gene: -; J gene: TRBJ1-2; clone size: many; V gene: TRBV7-7; CDR3 DNA: TGTGCCAGCAGCACTTGTGTTAAGTGCCGAAAGACCTATGGCTACACCTTC; CDR3 protein: CASSTCVKCRKTYGYTF
D gene: TRBD2; J gene: TRBJ2-1; clone size: -; V gene: TRBV5-8; CDR3 DNA: TGTGCCAGCAGCTCCCAGAGACTAGCGGTGGCCTACAATGAGCAGTTCTTC; CDR3 protein: CASSSQRLAVAYNEQFF
D gene: -; J gene: TRBJ1-1; clone size: many; V gene: TRBV20-1; CDR3 DNA: TGCAGTGCTAGAGATCCGGGGAGGGCCCCACGGAACACTGAAGCTTTCTTT; CDR3 protein: CSARDPGRAPRNTEAFF
D gene: -; J gene: TRBJ1-2; clone size: many; V gene: TRBV6-1; CDR3 DNA: TGTGCCAGCAGTCTCGGGCGCTCTATGCGAAAGACCTATGGCTACACCTTC; CDR3 protein: CASSLGRSMRKTYGYTF
D gene: -; J gene: TRBJ1-2; clone size: many; V gene: TRBV9; CDR3 DNA: TGTGCCAGCGTCAACATGTACTCAAGAAAGACCTATGGCTACACCTTC; CDR3 protein: CASVNMYSRKTYGYTF
D gene: -; J gene: TRBJ1-5; clone size: -; V gene: TRBV6-5; CDR3 DNA: TGTGCCAACGCGGGAACCAGGGATCAGCCCCAGCACTTT; CDR3 protein: CANAGTRDQPQHF
D gene: -; J gene: TRBJ2-2; clone size: many; V gene: TRBV6-8; CDR3 DNA: TGTGCCACCGGGGGCACCGGGGAGCTGTTTTTT; CDR3 protein: CATGGTGELFF
D gene: -; J gene: TRBJ1-1; clone size: many; V gene: TRBV20-1; CDR3 DNA: TGCAGTGAACGCGGAGGCACTGAAGCTTTCTTT; CDR3 protein: CSERGGTEAFF
D gene: -; J gene: TRBJ1-2; clone size: many; V gene: TRBV6-1; CDR3 DNA: TGTGCCAGCAGTGAATCGCTCGGCTACACCTTC; CDR3 protein: CASSESLGYTF
D gene: TRBD2; J gene: TRBJ2-1; clone size: -; V gene: TRBV4-1; CDR3 DNA: TGCGCCAGCAGCCCCGGGATTAGCGGGAGGAATGAGCAGTTCTTC; CDR3 protein: CASSPGISGRNEQFF
D gene: -; J gene: TRBJ1-4; clone size: many; V gene: TRBV2; CDR3 DNA: TGTGCCAGCAGAGGACAGAATGAAAAACTGTTTTTT; CDR3 protein: CASRGQNEKLFF
D gene: -; J gene: TRBJ1-6; clone size: -; V gene: TRBV29-1; CDR3 DNA: TGCAGCGCTGTTAACCGGGTGGGGTTAGGTAATTCACCCCTCCACTTT; CDR3 protein: CSAVNRVGLGNSPLHF
D gene: -; J gene: TRBJ1-2; clone size: many; V gene: TRBV12-3/TRBV12-4; CDR3 DNA: TGTGCCAGCAGTCGTGCAGTCAGCTTCCGAAAGACCTATGGCTACACCTTC; CDR3 protein: CASSRAVSFRKTYGYTF
D gene: -; J gene: TRBJ1-1; clone size: many; V gene: TRBV4-1; CDR3 DNA: TGCGCCAGCAGCCAAGGCGTGGGGGGTCGCAAAGCTTTCTTT; CDR3 protein: CASSQGVGGRKAFF
D gene: TRBD1; J gene: TRBJ1-1; clone size: many; V gene: TRBV5-1; CDR3 DNA: TGCGCCAGCAGCTTTTTCCCAGGGGGCGGCGACACTGAAGCTTTCTTT; CDR3 protein: CASSFFPGGGDTEAFF
D gene: -; J gene: TRBJ1-2; clone size: many; V gene: TRBV8-2; CDR3 DNA: TGTGGCAGTGACGCATGTGATAGCCGAAAGACCTATGGCTACACCTTC; CDR3 protein: CGSDACDSRKTYGYTF